The next 18 T cell receptor beta chains were all read from a single sample in a study of OX40 agonist ivuxolimab in advanced cancers. Repertoires were generated with immunoSEQ multiplex PCR, while TCRdb's copy carries only in-frame clones and drops some. The data contain tens of thousands of clones, approximately 90% of them singletons. This sample comprised CD4+ or CD8+ T cells sorted from blood, obtained in a trial of the OX40 agonist ivuxolimab. The receptors shown here come from an adult with an advanced solid tumor such as melanoma, head and neck, liver or kidney cancer.

The chain carries TRBV7-9 and TRBJ2-3; possibly TRBD1 for D (6 bases). Germline V lookup: CDR1 SEHNR, CDR2 FQNEAQ (reference sequence). The ends were cut back, 7 bases at V and 2 bases at J, with 16 bases in the middle. This CDR3 has 15 residues. The CDR3 coding sequence is TGTGCCAGCACCACGACAGGAACCTACACAGATACGCAGTATTTT. Its protein is CASTTTGTYTDTQYF.

The gene calls are TRBV1 and TRBJ2-1; whether TRBD2, the table's D call, matches the DNA was not checked. TRBV1 is a pseudogene locus. The CDR3 runs 17 residues. In nucleotides, the CDR3 is TGCACCAGCAGCCAAGATCTGGGAGGGAGGGCCTACAATGAGCAGTTCTTC. This sequence encodes CTSSQDLGGRAYNEQFF.

This clone has only one observation. J is TRBJ1-4 and V is TRBV9; TRBD1 matches 10 bases. V gave up 2 bases and J gave up 7 bases; unmatched junction bases: 5. This CDR3 region has 15 residues. Germline V CDR1 and CDR2: SGDLS, YYNGEE. The CDR3 loop reads CASSVGGDRGEKLFF. The CDR3 region has the DNA TGTGCCAGCAGCGTGGGAGGGGACAGGGGTGAAAAACTGTTTTTT.

J is TRBJ1-2 and V is TRBV28; tentative D call: TRBD1 (5 bases). The CDR3 runs to 14 residues. Germline CDR1 reads MDHEN; CDR2 reads SYDVKM. V lost 2 bases and J 4 bases, leaving 11 bases between the germline ends. This CDR3 is CASSLGRAGYGYTF. CDR3 in DNA: TGTGCCAGCAGTTTAGGCAGGGCTGGCTATGGCTACACCTTC.

The J gene is TRBJ2-7, the V gene TRBV5-1; D is unclear. V gave up 0 bases and J gave up 0 bases, with 13 bases separating them. CDR3 length: 16 amino acids. Per the germline V gene, CDR1 is SGHRS and CDR2 is YFSETQ. The CDR3 here is CASSLGKLSSSYEQYF. The CDR3 DNA reads TGCGCCAGCAGCTTGGGAAAACTATCGAGCTCCTACGAGCAGTACTTC.

This clone was counted a few times. The chain joins TRBV7-9 to TRBJ2-3, with D unclear. CDR3 length: 14 amino acids. In germline, CDR1 is SEHNR, CDR2 FQNEAQ (reference sequence). Between the trimmed V and J ends, which lost 2 bases and 2 bases, there was a span of 8 bases. DNA of the CDR3: TGTGCCAGCAGCTTATCGCAGCCCACAGATACGCAGTATTTT. Translation: CASSLSQPTDTQYF.

This chain joins TRBV4-2 and TRBJ1-3; no reliable D call. V dropped 0 bases and J dropped 2 bases, with 8 bases sitting between them. CDR1 LGHNA and CDR2 YNFKEQ come from the germline V gene. CDR3 length: 15 residues. This chain's CDR3 is CASSQEAAPGNTIYF. CDR3 nucleotides: TGTGCCAGCAGCCAAGAGGCAGCTCCTGGAAACACCATATATTTT.

V is TRBV19 and J is TRBJ1-1, with 7 bases fitting TRBD1. With V trimmed by 6 bases and J by 0 bases, 4 bases remained unmatched. The CDR3 has 14 residues. CDR1 is LNHDA and CDR2 is SQIVND in the germline V gene (reference sequence). CDR3 loop: CASRRDSLNTEAFF. The CDR3 nucleotides read TGTGCCAGTAGAAGGGACAGCTTGAACACTGAAGCTTTCTTT.

The table lists this clone with a few counts. J is TRBJ2-6 and V is TRBV10-3; possible D gene TRBD1, 6 bases. The germline V gene has CDR1 ENHRY and CDR2 SYGVKD. V lost 6 bases to trimming and J lost 1 base, with 16 bases between them. There are 17 residues in the CDR3. The CDR3 nucleotides are TGTGCCATCAGGGACGTACAGGGAAAGTCTGGGGCCAACGTCCTGACTTTC. This codes for CAIRDVQGKSGANVLTF.

The J gene is TRBJ2-3, the V gene TRBV30, with TRBD2 as a possible D gene (6 bases). The CDR3 spans 13 residues. V lost 8 bases and J 1 base, leaving 13 bases between the germline ends. Germline lookup yields CDR1 GTSNPN and CDR2 SVGIG (reference sequence). The CDR3 region has the DNA TGTGCCCAAGGGACTCAGGGCACAGATACGCAGTATTTT. Protein product: CAQGTQGTDTQYF.

The chain carries TRBV7-2 and TRBJ2-7; the D gene could be TRBD1 or TRBD2 (6 bases each). Trimming removed 4 bases from V and 5 bases from J, with 18 bases in between. This CDR3 has 15 amino acids. Germline-derived CDR1 and CDR2 are SGHTA and FQGNSA. CDR3 loop: CASSSMQGGRNEQYF. Written as DNA, the CDR3 is TGTGCCAGCAGCTCCATGCAAGGGGGGCGGAACGAGCAGTACTTC.

The V and J genes are TRBV5-1 and TRBJ2-1; a possible D gene is TRBD2 (5 bases). V was clipped by 6 bases and J by 6 bases, with 16 bases between them. Germline lookup yields CDR1 SGHRS and CDR2 YFSETQ. The CDR3 has 14 amino acids. In nucleotides, the CDR3 is TGCGCCAGCAACGAAATGGGAGACGTCAATGAGCAGTTCTTC. This codes for CASNEMGDVNEQFF.

The chain carries TRBV7-8 and TRBJ2-1; TRBD1 matches at 10 bases. The CDR3 length is 15 residues. CDR1 is SGHVS, CDR2 FQNEAQ, per germline. J gave up 7 bases and V 3 bases, and 6 bases lay outside the gene matches. The CDR3 DNA follows: TGTGCCAGCAGCTTGGGACAGGGGACAAATAATGAGCAGTTCTTC. Protein sequence: CASSLGQGTNNEQFF. The full variable domain, its missing parts supplied by reference TRBV7-8 and TRBJ2-1, is GAGVSQSPRYKVAKRGQDVALRCDPISGHVSLFWYQQALGQGPEFLTYFQNEAQLDKSGLPSDRFFAERPEGSVSTLKIQRTQQEDSAVYLCASSLGQGTNNEQFFGPGTRLTVL.

The chain couples TRBV5-4 to TRBJ1-2; 8 nucleotides align to TRBD1. V lost 6 bases to trimming and J lost 1 base; unmatched junction nucleotides: 14. The CDR3 length is 17 residues. From germline, CDR1 is SGHNT and CDR2 YYREEE (reference sequence). The CDR3 DNA follows: TGTGCCAGCATTCCCGGACAGGGAAAGGGACTTAACTATGGCTACACCTTC. Its translation: CASIPGQGKGLNYGYTF.

CDR3 nucleotide sequence: TGTGCCAGCAGCTTTCTCGGGAGGGGGGAGCTGTTTTTT. This sequence encodes CASSFLGRGELFF. V gene TRBV11-2 combines with J gene TRBJ2-2; TRBD2 aligns across 7 bases. The CDR3 totals 13 residues. The germline gives CDR1 SGHAT, CDR2 FQNNGV. V gave up 3 bases and J gave up 8 bases; unmatched junction bases: 3.

This chain links TRBV9 with TRBJ1-1, with D possibly matching TRBD1 (5 bases). CDR1 is SGDLS and CDR2 is YYNGEE in the germline V gene. The CDR3 runs 14 residues. The V gene lost 0 bases and the J gene lost 6 bases, with 12 bases spanning the gap. The CDR3 sequence is CASSVDGGTAEAFF. Here the CDR3 DNA reads TGTGCCAGCAGCGTAGATGGGGGAACGGCTGAAGCTTTCTTT.

V is TRBV19 and J is TRBJ2-5; D may be TRBD2 (6 bases). CDR1 and CDR2 (germline): LNHDA, SQIVND (reference sequence). V lost 5 bases to trimming and J lost 7 bases, with 17 bases between them. This CDR3 comprises 14 residues. The CDR3 DNA follows: TGTGCCAGTAGTGTCCGGGACTCCGCCGGGACCCAGTACTTC. Protein product: CASSVRDSAGTQYF.

The chain employs TRBV11-1 and TRBJ2-7; 7 nucleotides agree with TRBD2. The CDR3 has 17 amino acids. The germline gives CDR1 SGHAT, CDR2 FQDESV (reference sequence). V gave up 5 bases and J gave up 0 bases; unmatched junction bases: 13. Here the CDR3 reads CASSTSSGAGSSYEQYF. CDR3 DNA: TGTGCCAGCAGCACCAGCAGCGGGGCGGGAAGCTCCTACGAGCAGTACTTC.